This T cell receptor beta chain was recorded in a study of cytomegalovirus exposure and HLA in healthy donors. The study ran its PCR with 60 Vbeta and 13 Jbeta primers. Data came from immunoSEQ multiplex PCR; TCRdb stores just in-frame clones and leaves some out. The table has 60,000 to 75,000 clones, 74% seen once; the top ten hold 11%. About this clone itself: Its antigen is unidentified.

Germline V CDR1 and CDR2: SGHNT, YYREEE (reference sequence). The CDR3 runs 13 residues. The V end was cut by 9 bases, the J end by 1 base, with 13 bases between. Study-wide results and caveats: One variant, a missense change in DCLRE1C, was linked in a later analysis to TCR beta V- and J-gene trimming. HLA alleles were associated with 15,000 to 20,000 TCR beta sequences in a later analysis at 0.05 false discovery rate. CMV serostatus was the sole immune exposure information available. In vitro experiments confirmed that a few CMV-associated chains were specific for CMV antigens.

The V gene is TRBV5-4, the J gene TRBJ1-1, with D possibly being TRBD1 (5 bases). Sequences were obtained from PBMCs. The source of this sequence is a woman in her sixties in good health and CMV-seropositive. CDR3 in amino acids: CATKRQQNTEAFF. For the CDR3, the DNA is TGTGCCACCAAGAGACAGCAGAACACTGAAGCTTTCTTT.